The clone carrying this T cell receptor beta chain was seen many times. What it binds is unknown. Indicated time point: newly diagnosed GD, antithyroid drugs for less than 3 months. RNA extracted from PBMCs served as the sequencing template. The entry originates in a study of regulatory T cells in long-lasting Graves disease. Library construction for TCR beta used iRepertoire HTBI primers and Arm-PCR of CDR3 regions. TCRdb ran MiXCR on the multiplex PCR reads and lists one entry per CDR3 protein. Of 440,000 or so distinct CDR3 sequences detected, about 17% appear once; the ten largest clones hold roughly 10%. Unmatched junction bases numbered 4, after V lost 2 bases and J lost 0 bases. Germline loops: CDR1 SQVTM, CDR2 ANQGSEA. The CDR3 sequence is 14 residues long. Study-level points and caveats: Persistent disease preferred TRBV28, TRBJ1-2 and TRBJ2-5.

Separately, the same data were catalogued under a study of T cells in Graves' hyperthyroidism and ophthalmopathy. From that study: Absence of ophthalmopathy progression within 18 months defined stable Graves' hyperthyroidism.

The rearrangement joins TRBV29-1 to TRBJ2-7; TRBD2 matches 7 bases. The specimen was peripheral blood mononuclear cells (PBMCs), collected at new diagnosis, from a patient treated with antithyroid drugs. The TCR originated in a woman younger than 45 with Graves disease. The CDR3 DNA follows: TGCAGCGTTGAAACTAGCGATTACTCCTACGAGCAGTACTTC. Residues: CSVETSDYSYEQYF.